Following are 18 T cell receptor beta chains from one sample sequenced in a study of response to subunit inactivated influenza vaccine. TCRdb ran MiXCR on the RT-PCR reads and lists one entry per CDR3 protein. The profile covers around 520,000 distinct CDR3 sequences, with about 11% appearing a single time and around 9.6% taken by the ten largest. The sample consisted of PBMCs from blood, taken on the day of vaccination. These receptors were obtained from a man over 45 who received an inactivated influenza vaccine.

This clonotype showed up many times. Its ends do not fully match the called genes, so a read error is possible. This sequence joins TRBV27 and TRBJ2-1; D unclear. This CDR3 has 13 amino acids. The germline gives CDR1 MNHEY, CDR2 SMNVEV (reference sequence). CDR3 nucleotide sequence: TGTGCCAGCAGTTTAGACTCCTCCAATGAGCAGTTCTTC. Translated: CASSLDSSNEQFF.

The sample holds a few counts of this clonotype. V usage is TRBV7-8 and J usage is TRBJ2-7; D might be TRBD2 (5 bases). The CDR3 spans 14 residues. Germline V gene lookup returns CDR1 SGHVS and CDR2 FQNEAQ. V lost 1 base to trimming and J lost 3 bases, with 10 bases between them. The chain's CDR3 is CASSLGGPSYEQYF. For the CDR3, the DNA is TGTGCCAGCAGCTTAGGCGGGCCGAGCTACGAGCAGTACTTC. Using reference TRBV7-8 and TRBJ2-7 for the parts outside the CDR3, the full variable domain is GAGVSQSPRYKVAKRGQDVALRCDPISGHVSLFWYQQALGQGPEFLTYFQNEAQLDKSGLPSDRFFAERPEGSVSTLKIQRTQQEDSAVYLCASSLGGPSYEQYFGPGTRLTVT.

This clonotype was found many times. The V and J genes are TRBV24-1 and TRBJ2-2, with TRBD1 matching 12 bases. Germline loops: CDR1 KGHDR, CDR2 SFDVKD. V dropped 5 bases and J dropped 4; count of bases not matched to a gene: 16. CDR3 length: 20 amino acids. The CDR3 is CATSGGIKGQGARVTGELFF. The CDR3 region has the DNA TGTGCCACCAGTGGGGGAATAAAGGGACAGGGGGCGCGAGTCACCGGGGAGCTGTTTTTT.

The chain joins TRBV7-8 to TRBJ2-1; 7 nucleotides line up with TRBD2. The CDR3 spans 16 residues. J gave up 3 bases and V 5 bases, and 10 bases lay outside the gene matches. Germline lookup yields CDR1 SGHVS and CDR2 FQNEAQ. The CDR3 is CASSLGGSGFYNEQFF. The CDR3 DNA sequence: TGTGCCAGCAGCCTGGGCGGGAGCGGGTTCTACAATGAGCAGTTCTTC.

In DNA form, the CDR3 reads TGTGCCAGCATCTCCTCCCCCGACGCGGCATGGGACAATCAGCCCCAGCATTTT. Protein: CASISSPDAAWDNQPQHF. The chain joins TRBV21-1 to TRBJ1-5. TRBV21-1 is described as a pseudogene. This CDR3 region has 18 residues.

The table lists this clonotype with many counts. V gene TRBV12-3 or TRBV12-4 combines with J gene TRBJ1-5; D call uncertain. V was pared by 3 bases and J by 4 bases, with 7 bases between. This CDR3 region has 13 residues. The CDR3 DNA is TGTGCCAGCAGTTTTCCGGGGAATCAGCCCCAGCATTTT. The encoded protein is CASSFPGNQPQHF.

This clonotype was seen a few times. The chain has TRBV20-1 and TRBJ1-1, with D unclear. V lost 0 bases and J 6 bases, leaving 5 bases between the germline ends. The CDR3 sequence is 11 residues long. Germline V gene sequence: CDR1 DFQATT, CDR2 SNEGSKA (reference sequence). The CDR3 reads CSARDPPEAFF. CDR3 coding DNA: TGCAGTGCTAGAGATCCCCCTGAAGCTTTCTTT.

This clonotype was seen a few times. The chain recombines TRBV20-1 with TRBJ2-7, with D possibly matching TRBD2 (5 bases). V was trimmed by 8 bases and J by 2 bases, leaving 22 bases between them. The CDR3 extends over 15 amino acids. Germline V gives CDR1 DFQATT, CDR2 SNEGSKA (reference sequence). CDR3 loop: CSSNEGDKLTYEQYF. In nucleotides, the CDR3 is TGCAGTTCTAACGAGGGAGACAAATTGACCTACGAGCAGTACTTC.

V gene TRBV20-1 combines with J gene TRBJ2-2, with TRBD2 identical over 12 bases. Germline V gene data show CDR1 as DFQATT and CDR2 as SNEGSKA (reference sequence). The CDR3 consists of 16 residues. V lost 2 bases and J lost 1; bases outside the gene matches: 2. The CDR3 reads CSARPGLAGNTGELFF. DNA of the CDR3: TGCAGTGCTAGACCGGGACTAGCGGGGAACACCGGGGAGCTGTTTTTT.

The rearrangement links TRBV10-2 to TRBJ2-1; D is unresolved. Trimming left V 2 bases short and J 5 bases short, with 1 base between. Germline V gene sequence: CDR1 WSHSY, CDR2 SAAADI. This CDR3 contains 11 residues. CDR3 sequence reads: CASSENNEQFF. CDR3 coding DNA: TGCGCCAGCAGTGAGAACAATGAGCAGTTCTTC.

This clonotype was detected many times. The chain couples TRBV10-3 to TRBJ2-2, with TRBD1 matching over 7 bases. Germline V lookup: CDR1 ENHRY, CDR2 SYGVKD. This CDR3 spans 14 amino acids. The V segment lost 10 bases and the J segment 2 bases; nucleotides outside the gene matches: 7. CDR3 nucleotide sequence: TGTGCCAACCGGGACAGCGCCAACACCGGGGAGCTGTTTTTT. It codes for CANRDSANTGELFF.

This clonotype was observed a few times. The CDR3 is CASSNPFASPGGGELFF. The DNA for the CDR3 is TGTGCCAGTAGTAACCCTTTTGCCTCGCCAGGCGGCGGGGAGCTGTTTTTT. The rearrangement joins TRBV19 to TRBJ2-2; D is unclear. CDR1 is LNHDA and CDR2 is SQIVND in the germline V gene (reference sequence). The V end lost 4 bases, the J end lost 7 bases, and 22 bases lay between the germline ends. The CDR3 loop spans 17 amino acids.

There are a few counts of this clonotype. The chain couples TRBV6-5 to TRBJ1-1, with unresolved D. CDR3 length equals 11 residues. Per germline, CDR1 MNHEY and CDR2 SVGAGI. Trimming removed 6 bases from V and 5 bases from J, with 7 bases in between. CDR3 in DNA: TGTGCCAGCAGCCAGGCGACTGAAGCTTTCTTT. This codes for CASSQATEAFF.

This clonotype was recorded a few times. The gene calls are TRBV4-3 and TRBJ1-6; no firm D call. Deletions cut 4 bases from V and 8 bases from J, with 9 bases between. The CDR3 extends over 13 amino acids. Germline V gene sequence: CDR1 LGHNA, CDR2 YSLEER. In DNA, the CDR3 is TGCGCCAGCAGCCCTCGGACGCATTCACCCCTCCACTTT. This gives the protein CASSPRTHSPLHF.

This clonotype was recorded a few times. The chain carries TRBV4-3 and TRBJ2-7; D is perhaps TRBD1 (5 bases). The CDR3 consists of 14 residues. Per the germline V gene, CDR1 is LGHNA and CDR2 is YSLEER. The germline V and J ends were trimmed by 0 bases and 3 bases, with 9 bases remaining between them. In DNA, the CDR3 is TGCGCCAGCAGCCAAGAAAGGGGAAACTACGAGCAGTACTTC. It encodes CASSQERGNYEQYF.

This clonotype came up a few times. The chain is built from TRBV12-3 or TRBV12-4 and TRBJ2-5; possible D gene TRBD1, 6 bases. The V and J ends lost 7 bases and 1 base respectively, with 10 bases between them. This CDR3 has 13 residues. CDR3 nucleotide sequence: TGTGCCAGCACTAGGACAGTCCAAGAGACCCAGTACTTC. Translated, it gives CASTRTVQETQYF.

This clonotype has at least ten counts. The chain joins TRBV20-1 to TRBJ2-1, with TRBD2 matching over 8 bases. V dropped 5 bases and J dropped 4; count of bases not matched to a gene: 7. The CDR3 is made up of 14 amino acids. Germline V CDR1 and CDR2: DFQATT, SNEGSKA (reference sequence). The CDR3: CSAPTSVRYNEQFF. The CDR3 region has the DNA TGCAGTGCTCCGACTAGCGTCCGTTACAATGAGCAGTTCTTC.

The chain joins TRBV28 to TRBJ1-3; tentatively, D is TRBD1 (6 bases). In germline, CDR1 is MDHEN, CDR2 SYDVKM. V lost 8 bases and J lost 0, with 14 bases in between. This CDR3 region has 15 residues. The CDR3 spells CASGGTGNSGNTIYF. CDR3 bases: TGTGCCAGCGGGGGAACAGGGAACTCTGGAAACACCATATATTTT.